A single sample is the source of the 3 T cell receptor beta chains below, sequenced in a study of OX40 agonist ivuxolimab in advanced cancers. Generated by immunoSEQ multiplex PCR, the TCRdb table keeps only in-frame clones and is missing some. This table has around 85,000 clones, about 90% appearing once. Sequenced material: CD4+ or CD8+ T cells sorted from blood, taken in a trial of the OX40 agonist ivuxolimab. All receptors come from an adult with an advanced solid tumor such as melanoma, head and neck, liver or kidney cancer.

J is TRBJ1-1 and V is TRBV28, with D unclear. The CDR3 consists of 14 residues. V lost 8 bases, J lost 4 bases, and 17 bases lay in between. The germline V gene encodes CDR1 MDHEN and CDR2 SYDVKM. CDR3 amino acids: CASGGRGWGTEAFF. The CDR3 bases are TGTGCCAGCGGAGGGCGGGGATGGGGCACTGAAGCTTTCTTT. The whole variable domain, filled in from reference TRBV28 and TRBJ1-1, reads DVKVTQSSRYLVKRTGEKVFLECVQDMDHENMFWYRQDPGLGLRLIYFSYDVKMKEKGDIPEGYSVSREKKERFSLILESASTNQTSMYLCASGGRGWGTEAFFGQGTRLTVV.

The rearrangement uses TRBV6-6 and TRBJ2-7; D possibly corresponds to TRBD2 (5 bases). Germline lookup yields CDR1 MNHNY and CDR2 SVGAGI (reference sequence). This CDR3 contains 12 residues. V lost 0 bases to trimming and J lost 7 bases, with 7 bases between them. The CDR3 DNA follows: TGTGCCAGCAGTTACTCCGGGGAAGAGCAGTACTTC. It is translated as CASSYSGEEQYF.

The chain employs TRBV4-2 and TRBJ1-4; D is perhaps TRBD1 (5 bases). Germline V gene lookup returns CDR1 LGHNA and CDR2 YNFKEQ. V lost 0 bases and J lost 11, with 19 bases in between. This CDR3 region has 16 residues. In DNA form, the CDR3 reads TGTGCCAGCAGCCAAGAGCAGGGCTCCGAGCAGGAGAAACTGTTTTTT. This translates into CASSQEQGSEQEKLFF.